A selection of T cell receptor beta chains follows, all from one sample in a study of blood T cell repertoires in COVID-19. Assay used: immunoSEQ multiplex PCR; TCRdb lists only in-frame clones, some missing. The sample contains fewer than 110,000 clones, about 80% of which appear only once. Specimen: peripheral blood. These receptors originate from a man between 65 and 85 years old with acute or convalescent COVID-19. The CDR3 runs from the conserved cysteine through the conserved F or W. Fields, in order: clone size, J gene, V gene, D gene, CDR3 length, CDR3 protein, CDR3 DNA. The D gene is left open where the match is weak. Expanded clones get a size class; other rows say once, few or many, or leave the size out.

once,TRBJ1-1,TRBV10-3,.,15,CAISEGRGGDTEAFF,TGTGCCATCAGTGAGGGCCGGGGGGGAGACACTGAAGCTTTCTTT
.,TRBJ1-5,TRBV5-5,.,15,CASSPLIQGSQPQHF,TGTGCCAGCAGCCCTTTAATCCAGGGAAGTCAGCCCCAGCATTTT
once,TRBJ1-1,TRBV12-5,.,13,CASGLGGPTEAFF,TGTGCTAGTGGCCTAGGGGGTCCCACTGAAGCTTTCTTT
.,TRBJ2-3,TRBV29-1,TRBD1,13,CSVLRGLADTQYF,TGCAGCGTACTCAGGGGGCTCGCAGATACGCAGTATTTT
.,TRBJ1-4,TRBV18,TRBD1,16,CASSLQGALTNEKLFF,TGTGCCAGCTCTCTCCAGGGGGCGCTCACTAATGAAAAACTGTTTTTT
.,TRBJ1-2,TRBV7-2,TRBD1,13,CASSLRQGYGYTF,TGTGCCAGCAGCTTAAGACAGGGGTATGGCTACACCTTC
.,TRBJ2-7,TRBV18,.,12,CASSQGSYEQYF,TGTGCCAGCTCCCAGGGGTCCTACGAGCAGTACTTC
.,TRBJ1-2,TRBV2,.,12,CASTVTNYGYTF,TGTGCCAGCACAGTCACCAACTATGGCTACACCTTC
.,TRBJ2-5,TRBV7-3,TRBD2,16,CASSLFGRGSSQTQYF,TGTGCCAGCAGCTTGTTTGGGCGGGGGTCGTCCCAGACCCAGTACTTC
.,TRBJ1-3,TRBV6-6,.,14,CASSYSSSGNTIYF,TGTGCCAGCAGTTACTCCTCCTCTGGAAACACCATATATTTT
.,TRBJ2-1,TRBV9,TRBD2,16,CASSVAPSGANNEQFF,TGTGCCAGCAGCGTAGCGCCTAGCGGAGCTAACAATGAGCAGTTCTTC
.,TRBJ1-5,TRBV12-3/TRBV12-4,.,13,CASSPEAQQPQHF,TGTGCCAGCAGCCCGGAGGCTCAGCAGCCCCAGCATTTT
.,TRBJ2-1,TRBV2,TRBD1,15,CASRYDRGQRNEQFF,TGTGCCAGCAGATACGACAGGGGGCAACGGAATGAGCAGTTCTTC
.,TRBJ1-5,TRBV4-2,TRBD1,15,CASSQGVGTDQPQHF,TGTGCCAGCAGCCAAGGCGTCGGGACAGATCAGCCCCAGCATTTT